A selection of T cell receptor beta chains follows, all from one sample in a study of graft-versus-host responses after intestinal transplantation. The assay was immunoSEQ multiplex PCR, and TCRdb's table has in-frame clones only and misses some. The sample contains 96,000 or so clones, 92% of which appear only once. Antigen specificity for these receptors is unknown. This specimen was unstimulated CD4+ T cells sorted from spleen or lymph node cells, taken before intestinal transplant. The receptors shown here come from a human donor who received an intestinal transplant. Each CDR3 is given with its conserved first and last residue. The order of the fields is V gene, J gene, CDR3 protein.

TRBV4-1	TRBJ1-5	CASSQDLGTGLNQPQHF
TRBV5-6	TRBJ1-1	CASSRNLNTEAFF
TRBV7-3	TRBJ2-2	CASSQGTDPGWTGELFF
TRBV30	TRBJ2-7	CAWTHGPVSSYEQYF
TRBV7-2	TRBJ1-6	CASSTGTGYNSPLHF
TRBV5-1	TRBJ1-5	CASTRDRGYYSNQPQHF
TRBV29-1	TRBJ1-1	CSVEVLDSLNTEAFF
TRBV4-1	TRBJ2-7	CASSQWDYSYEQYF
TRBV28	TRBJ1-5	CASSFDRGQSQHF
TRBV10-1	TRBJ1-5	CASSESRDRMNSNQPQHF
TRBV6-5	TRBJ1-1	CASSYRTGDTEAFF
TRBV7-6	TRBJ1-5	CASSLRVSGPGLSNQPQHF
TRBV5-1	TRBJ1-1	CASIKAPDREGTEAFF
TRBV4-1	TRBJ2-7	CASSQGLAGGPSYEQYF
TRBV6-1	TRBJ1-2	CASSESRGGDYGYTF
TRBV6-1	TRBJ2-7	CASTREALSYEQYF
TRBV19	TRBJ2-3	CASSVSLAADTQYF
TRBV5-1	TRBJ1-3	CASSPTGTGRNTIYF
TRBV30	TRBJ1-1	CAWSTRSSRVEAFF
TRBV4-3	TRBJ1-2	CASSQDRRSSSLGGYTF
TRBV19	TRBJ2-3	CASSMSRFLRGSTDTQYF
TRBV5-6	TRBJ2-3	CASSWDRVSSTDTQYF
TRBV5-1	TRBJ2-5	CASSLRSDSFGKETQYF
TRBV9	TRBJ2-5	CASSVGSGGIQETQYF
TRBV30	TRBJ1-4	CAWRVGGTQEKLFF
TRBV7-9	TRBJ1-5	CASSLDFRTVNQPQHF
TRBV6-6	TRBJ2-5	CASTRGDQETQYF
TRBV4-2	TRBJ1-4	CASSTHLGRGDEKLFF
TRBV6-5	TRBJ2-7	CASSTIVAGSGEQYF
TRBV18	TRBJ2-5	CASSQLQGQETQYF
TRBV6-6	TRBJ2-7	CASSQRDSYEQYF
TRBV28	TRBJ2-7	CASSLVDSPYMYF
TRBV5-1	TRBJ2-1	CASSYGTSEYNEQFF
TRBV5-1	TRBJ2-3	CASSSTSMSDTQYF
TRBV5-1	TRBJ1-6	CASSPYPGTGNSPLHF
TRBV5-6	TRBJ2-3	CASSTLAGVGPDTQYF
TRBV27	TRBJ1-1	CASSSLQGEAFF
TRBV19	TRBJ2-1	CASSLERSSYNEQFF
TRBV5-8	TRBJ2-1	CASRQTSGVGSYNEQFF
TRBV7-2	TRBJ1-1	CASRMTGGAGEAFF
TRBV7-9	TRBJ2-7	CASSPGQGGDEQYF
TRBV28	TRBJ1-3	CASSQQAPTGNTIYF
TRBV2	TRBJ1-5	CASREQGASIQPQHF
TRBV29-1	TRBJ2-2	CSVRTSPSGELFF
TRBV5-8	TRBJ1-2	CASTPGGSIYGYTF
TRBV9	TRBJ1-1	CASSRGWDTEAFF
TRBV5-1	TRBJ2-2	CASSTRGGGGTGELFF
TRBV5-1	TRBJ2-1	CASSKDSSYNEQFF
TRBV5-4	TRBJ2-1	CASSPPKRLSSYNEQFF
TRBV14	TRBJ1-1	CASSQETAAEAFF
TRBV2	TRBJ2-1	CASRTGRTNEQFF